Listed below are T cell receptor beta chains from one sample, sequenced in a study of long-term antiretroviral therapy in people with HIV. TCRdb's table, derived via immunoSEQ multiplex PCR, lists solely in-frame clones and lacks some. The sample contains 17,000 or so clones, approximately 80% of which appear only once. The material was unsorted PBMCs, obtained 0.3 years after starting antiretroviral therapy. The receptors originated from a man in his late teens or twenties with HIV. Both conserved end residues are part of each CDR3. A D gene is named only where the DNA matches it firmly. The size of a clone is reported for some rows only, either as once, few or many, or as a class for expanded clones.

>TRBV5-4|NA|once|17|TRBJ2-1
TGTGCCAGCAGCTTGGATACAGCGTTCAGCTCCTACAATGAGCAGTTCTTC
CASSLDTAFSSYNEQFF
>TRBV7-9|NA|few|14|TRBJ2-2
TGTGCCAGCAGCCTCCCTATGTTCACCGGGGAGCTGTTTTTT
CASSLPMFTGELFF
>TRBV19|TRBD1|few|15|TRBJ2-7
TGTGCCAGTAGTACCTCCGGGACAGGGTACTACGAGCAGTACTTC
CASSTSGTGYYEQYF
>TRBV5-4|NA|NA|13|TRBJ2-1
TGTGCCAGCAGCCCGGACAGCCTGGTTGAGCAGTTCTTC
CASSPDSLVEQFF
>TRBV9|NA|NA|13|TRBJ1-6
TGTGCCAGCAGCGTAAATAGGGGTTCACCCCTCCACTTT
CASSVNRGSPLHF
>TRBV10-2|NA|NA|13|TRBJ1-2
TGCGCCAGCACCAACAGGGACTGGGATGGCTACACCTTC
CASTNRDWDGYTF
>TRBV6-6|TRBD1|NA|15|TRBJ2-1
TGTGCCAGCAGATCCCCGGGACAGGTCTACAATGAGCAGTTCTTC
CASRSPGQVYNEQFF
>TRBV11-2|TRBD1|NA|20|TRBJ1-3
TGTGCCAGCAGCTTAGATCTGGGGACAGGACTAAGCCTGGGGGGAAACACCATATATTTT
CASSLDLGTGLSLGGNTIYF
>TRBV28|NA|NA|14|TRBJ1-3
TGTGCCAGCTACGACTGGAGCTCTGGAAACACCATATATTTT
CASYDWSSGNTIYF
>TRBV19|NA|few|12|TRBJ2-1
TGTGCCAGTAGTATGGGGTACAATGAGCAGTTCTTC
CASSMGYNEQFF
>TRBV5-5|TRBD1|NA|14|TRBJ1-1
TGTGCCAGCAGCTTGGGGACAGGGGCGGCTGAAGCTTTCTTT
CASSLGTGAAEAFF
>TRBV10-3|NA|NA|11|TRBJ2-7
TGTGCCATCAGTGATGAGAGCAAGCAGTACTTC
CAISDESKQYF
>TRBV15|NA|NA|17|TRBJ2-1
TGTGCCACCAGCAGGGGGGACCGGCGGCAGGGGGGCAATGAGCAGTTCTTC
CATSRGDRRQGGNEQFF
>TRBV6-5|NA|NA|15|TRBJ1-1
TGTGCCAGCAGTTACTCATGGAGGGAAGGAGCTGAAGCTTTCTTT
CASSYSWREGAEAFF
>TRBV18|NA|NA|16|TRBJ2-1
TGTGCCAGCTCATGGAGCTCAGGGGCCGATTACAATGAGCAGTTCTTC
CASSWSSGADYNEQFF
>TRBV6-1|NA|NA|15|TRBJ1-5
TGTGCCAGCAGTGACCCTGCTAGGGGCAATCAGCCCCAGCATTTT
CASSDPARGNQPQHF
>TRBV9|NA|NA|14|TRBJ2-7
TGTGCCAGCAGCGCCAGACCCAAGCCCTACGAGCAGTACTTC
CASSARPKPYEQYF
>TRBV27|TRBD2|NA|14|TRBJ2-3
TGTGCCAGCAAAGGACTAGCGGGGGGGGCTACGCAGTATTTT
CASKGLAGGATQYF
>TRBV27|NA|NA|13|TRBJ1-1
TGTGCCAGCAGTTTGGGGGGATCCCCTGAAGCTTTCTTT
CASSLGGSPEAFF
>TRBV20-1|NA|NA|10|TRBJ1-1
TGCAGTGCAAGGTCGGGGCTTGCTTTCTTT
CSARSGLAFF
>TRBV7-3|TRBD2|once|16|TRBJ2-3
TGTGCCAGCAGCTTGTTAGCGGGGGGGGCCCCAGATACGCAGTATTTT
CASSLLAGGAPDTQYF
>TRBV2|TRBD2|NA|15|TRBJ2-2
TGTGCCAGCGCGGAGTGGGGGGGTAACACCGGGGAGCTGTTTTTT
CASAEWGGNTGELFF
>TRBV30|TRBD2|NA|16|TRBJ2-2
TGTGCCTGGAGGACGGGGGGGGGCGATAACACCGGGGAGCTGTTTTTT
CAWRTGGGDNTGELFF
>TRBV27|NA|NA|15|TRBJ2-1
TGTGCCAGCAGTTTAAGGGGGGGCGGTGGTGTGTCGCAGTTCTTC
CASSLRGGGGVSQFF
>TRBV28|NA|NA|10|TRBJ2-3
TGTGCCAGCAGGGCAGATACGCAGTATTTT
CASRADTQYF
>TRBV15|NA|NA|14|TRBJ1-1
TGTGCCACCAGCAGAGATCGGGCGAACACTGAAGCTTTCTTT
CATSRDRANTEAFF
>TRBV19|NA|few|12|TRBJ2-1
TGTGCCAGTAGTAATGGATACAATGAGCAGTTCTTC
CASSNGYNEQFF
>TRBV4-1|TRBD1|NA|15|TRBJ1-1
TGCGCCAGCAGCCAGCAGACAGGGGCGCGAACTGAAGCTTTCTTT
CASSQQTGARTEAFF
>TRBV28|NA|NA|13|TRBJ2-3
TGTGCCACACGACGCGGGTCCACAGATACGCAGTATTTT
CATRRGSTDTQYF
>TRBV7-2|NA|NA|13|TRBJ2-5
TGTGCCAGCAGCCCCGCGCGTAGCGGGACCCAGTACTTC
CASSPARSGTQYF
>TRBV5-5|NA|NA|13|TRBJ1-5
TGTGCCAGCAGCTTCCAGCTTAATCAGCCCCAGCATTTT
CASSFQLNQPQHF
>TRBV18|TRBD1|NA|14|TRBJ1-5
TGTGCCAGCTCACCTCCGTCGGACAGGGCAGCCCAGCATTTT
CASSPPSDRAAQHF
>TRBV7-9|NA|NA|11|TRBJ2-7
TGTGCCAGCAGCGCGGCCTACGAGCAGTACTTC
CASSAAYEQYF
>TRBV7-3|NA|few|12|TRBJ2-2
TGTGCCAGCAGCCAAGACACCGGGGAGCTGTTTTTT
CASSQDTGELFF
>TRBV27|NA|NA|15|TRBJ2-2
TGTGCCAGCAACCTTAGCGGAGGGGTCACCGGGGAGCTGTTTTTT
CASNLSGGVTGELFF
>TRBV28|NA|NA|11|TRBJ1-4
TGTGCCAGCAGTCGAGAGGTACAACTGTTTTTT
CASSREVQLFF